This section outlines one T cell receptor beta chain sequence together with its context. Its antigen is unidentified. Clones were sequenced by immunoSEQ multiplex PCR, and TCRdb holds only the in-frame ones, with some missing. The sample contains fewer than 80,000 clones, approximately 85% of which appear only once. The data derive from a study of OX40 agonist ivuxolimab in advanced cancers. On the study more broadly: Ivuxolimab was administered intravenously to patients at 0.01 to 10 mg/kg every 2 weeks.

Study-wide points: Compared with others, partial responders at 0.1-3.0 mg/kg displayed clonal expansion among the lowest.

The CDR3 consists of 14 residues. Trimming stripped 6 bases from V and 3 bases from J, with 14 bases between. Germline CDR1 reads SEHNR; CDR2 reads FQNEAQ (reference sequence). Material: CD4+ or CD8+ T cells sorted from blood, obtained in a trial of the OX40 agonist ivuxolimab. The source is an adult with an advanced solid tumor such as melanoma, head and neck, liver or kidney cancer. V is TRBV7-9 and J is TRBJ1-2; D possibly corresponds to TRBD1 (6 bases). As DNA, the CDR3 is TGTGCCAGCAGTCATTCAGGGGCCCACTATGGCTACACCTTC. Protein: CASSHSGAHYGYTF.